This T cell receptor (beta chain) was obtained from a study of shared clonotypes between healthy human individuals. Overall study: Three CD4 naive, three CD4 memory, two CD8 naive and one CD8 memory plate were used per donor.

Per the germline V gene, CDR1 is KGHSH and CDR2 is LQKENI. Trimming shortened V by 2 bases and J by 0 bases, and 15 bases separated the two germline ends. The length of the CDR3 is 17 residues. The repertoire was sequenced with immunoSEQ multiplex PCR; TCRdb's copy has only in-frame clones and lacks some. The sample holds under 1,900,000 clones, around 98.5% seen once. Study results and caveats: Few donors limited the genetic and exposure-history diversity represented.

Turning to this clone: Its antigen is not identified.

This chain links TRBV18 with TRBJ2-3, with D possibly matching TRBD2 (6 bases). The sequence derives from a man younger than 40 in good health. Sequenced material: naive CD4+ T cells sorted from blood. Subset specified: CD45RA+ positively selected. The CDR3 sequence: CASSPFGRGKSTDTQYF. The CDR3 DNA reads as TGTGCCAGCTCACCATTCGGACGCGGGAAGAGCACAGATACGCAGTATTTT.